This TCR beta chain was profiled in a study of tumor-infiltrating lymphocytes in primary liver carcinoma. This clonotype appeared once. One junction end does not reproduce the germline sequence, and a read error may be involved. The investigators made TCR beta cDNA from roughly 0.45 ug total RNA, using a constant-region primer. Generation of the TCR beta libraries relied on three nested multiplex PCR rounds using slightly modified ARM-PCR. TCRdb passed the multiplex PCR reads through MiXCR, listing each CDR3 protein once. Of about 130,000 distinct CDR3 sequences listed, 64% were seen once; the top ten hold 7% to 10%. RNA and DNA were co-extracted from about 19-30 mg of unsorted bulk tissue. The sequence came from a woman aged 55-69 years with primary liver carcinoma and hepatitis B virus infection. Sequencing was carried out using liver tumor tissue from sampling region 3. The subset here: tumor region T3, left-lateral pole.

The CDR3: CASSRNTGAFF. The CDR3 DNA sequence: TGTGCCAGCAGCAGGAACACTGGAGCTTTCTTT. The chain is built from TRBV11-3 and TRBJ1-1; no clear D. CDR3 length equals 11 residues. Germline-derived CDR1 and CDR2 are SGHNT and YENEEA.